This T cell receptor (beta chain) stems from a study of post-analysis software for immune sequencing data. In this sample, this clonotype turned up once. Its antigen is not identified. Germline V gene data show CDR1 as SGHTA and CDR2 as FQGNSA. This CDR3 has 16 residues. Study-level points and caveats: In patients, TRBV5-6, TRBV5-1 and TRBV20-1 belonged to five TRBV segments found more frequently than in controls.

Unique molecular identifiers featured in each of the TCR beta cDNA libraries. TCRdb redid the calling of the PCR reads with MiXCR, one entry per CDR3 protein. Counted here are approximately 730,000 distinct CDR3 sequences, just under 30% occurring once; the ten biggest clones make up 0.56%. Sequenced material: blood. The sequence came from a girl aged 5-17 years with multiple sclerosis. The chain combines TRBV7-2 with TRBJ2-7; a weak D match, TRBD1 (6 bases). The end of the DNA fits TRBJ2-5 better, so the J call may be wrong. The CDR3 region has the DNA TGTGCCAGCAGCGAGGCACAGGGCGGCGTTGGAGAGACCCAGTACTTC. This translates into CASSEAQGGVGETQYF.